One and the same sample provided the 14 T cell receptor beta chains below, sequenced in a study of blood T cell repertoires in COVID-19. Measured with immunoSEQ multiplex PCR; TCRdb has only the in-frame clones, and not every one. In the table there are over 200,000 clones, roughly 87% of which are singletons. What was sequenced was peripheral blood. Source of these receptors: a man in his forties with active or convalescent COVID-19.

This chain uses TRBV7-6 with TRBJ1-4; the D is unclear. Per germline, CDR1 SGHVS and CDR2 FNYEAQ. V dropped 5 bases and J dropped 5 bases, with 15 bases sitting between them. This CDR3 is 15 amino acids long. The CDR3 DNA is TGTGCCAGCAGCCCCCACACCCAGAGGAATGAAAAACTGTTTTTT. This translates into CASSPHTQRNEKLFF.

This chain joins TRBV7-3 and TRBJ2-2; 7 bases are shared with TRBD1. CDR1 is SGHTA and CDR2 is FQGTGA in the germline V gene. The CDR3 has 17 amino acids. V lost 0 bases, J lost 2 bases, and 6 bases stayed unmatched. The CDR3 bases are TGTGCCAGCAGCTTAACGTCCAACAGGGGAAACACCGGGGAGCTGTTTTTT. This codes for CASSLTSNRGNTGELFF.

The chain employs TRBV6-5 and TRBJ2-1, with a weak D call TRBD2 (6 bases). Trimming stripped 7 bases from V and 3 bases from J, with 13 bases between. Germline loops: CDR1 MNHEY, CDR2 SVGAGI. The length of the CDR3 is 14 residues. The CDR3 coding sequence is TGTGCCAGCAACTCCGGGACTTACTACAATGAGCAGTTCTTC. Protein sequence: CASNSGTYYNEQFF.

The table lists this clone with a few counts. The rearrangement links TRBV28 to TRBJ1-5; 7 nucleotides match TRBD1. The CDR3 consists of 16 residues. Germline CDR1 and CDR2: MDHEN and SYDVKM. After removal of 5 bases from V and 0 bases from J, the junction contained 7 bases not matched to a gene. CDR3 DNA: TGTGCCAGCAGTCCCGGACAGGTTGTTAGCAATCAGCCCCAGCATTTT. This translates into CASSPGQVVSNQPQHF.

This chain uses TRBV7-9 with TRBJ1-1; D is ambiguous. V lost 5 bases to trimming and J lost 6 bases, with 13 bases between them. The germline V gene encodes CDR1 SEHNR and CDR2 FQNEAQ (reference sequence). The CDR3 covers 13 residues. The CDR3 DNA reads TGTGCCAGCAGCCCCGAGGTCCGACCTGAAGCTTTCTTT. This gives the protein CASSPEVRPEAFF.

The chain is built from TRBV5-4 and TRBJ1-3, with 11 bases that match TRBD1. Germline-derived CDR1 and CDR2 are SGHNT and YYREEE (reference sequence). The CDR3 is 18 residues long. With 4 bases clipped from V and 1 base from J, the junction kept 10 bases outside the gene matches. The chain's CDR3 is CASSPGQGALGSGNTIYF. The CDR3 DNA sequence: TGTGCCAGCAGCCCAGGACAGGGGGCGTTAGGATCTGGAAACACCATATATTTT.

The chain combines TRBV12-3 or TRBV12-4 with TRBJ1-2; D possibly corresponds to TRBD1 (5 bases). Deletions cut 8 bases from V and 5 bases from J, with 9 bases between. The CDR3 runs to 11 residues. DNA of the CDR3: TGTGCCAGCGGTCAGGGATATGGCTACACCTTC. It codes for CASGQGYGYTF.

This clone has just one count. The gene calls are TRBV4-1 and TRBJ1-2, with D perhaps matching TRBD1 (5 bases). Germline V gene data show CDR1 as MGHRA and CDR2 as YSYEKL. V shed 0 bases and J shed 4 bases, with 12 bases lying between them. The CDR3 runs 15 residues. In DNA, the CDR3 is TGCGCCAGCAGCCAAGACCAGACAGACCGCTATGGCTACACCTTC. Translating gives CASSQDQTDRYGYTF.

This chain uses TRBV28 with TRBJ2-1, with 10 bases identical to TRBD2. With V trimmed by 3 bases and J by 4 bases, 6 bases remained unmatched. CDR1 is MDHEN, CDR2 SYDVKM, per germline. This CDR3 spans 16 amino acids. CDR3 protein: CASSFPSGGPYNEQFF. The CDR3 DNA sequence: TGTGCCAGCAGTTTCCCTAGCGGGGGACCTTACAATGAGCAGTTCTTC.

This clone appeared a few times. The gene calls are TRBV5-4 and TRBJ2-3, with 7 positions matching TRBD1. J gave up 4 bases and V 4 bases, and 12 bases lay outside the gene matches. In germline, CDR1 is SGHNT, CDR2 YYREEE (reference sequence). The length of the CDR3 is 16 residues. CDR3 nucleotide sequence: TGTGCCAGCAGCAACGACAGGGCCCGAGGGGCAGATACGCAGTATTTT. Its protein product is CASSNDRARGADTQYF.

CDR3 DNA: TGTGCCAGCAGTCCCGGGTATAGCAATCAGCCCCAGCATTTT. The encoded protein is CASSPGYSNQPQHF. The gene calls are TRBV27 and TRBJ1-5; the D is unclear. Germline V gives CDR1 MNHEY, CDR2 SMNVEV (reference sequence). V lost 5 bases, J lost 0 bases, and 8 bases lay in between. CDR3 size: 14 residues.

The chain employs TRBV19 and TRBJ2-3, with 7 bases that match TRBD2. The V gene end was trimmed by 3 bases and the J gene end by 0 bases; junction bases not matched to a gene: 3. The CDR3 is 15 amino acids. Germline loops: CDR1 LNHDA, CDR2 SQIVND (reference sequence). CDR3 amino acids: CASSMEGLSTDTQYF. The CDR3 nucleotides are TGTGCCAGTAGTATGGAGGGACTAAGCACAGATACGCAGTATTTT. Looking up the rest from reference TRBV19 and TRBJ2-3 gives the full variable domain: DGGITQSPKYLFRKEGQNVTLSCEQNLNHDAMYWYRQDPGQGLRLIYYSQIVNDFQKGDIAEGYSVSREKKESFPLTVTSAQKNPTAFYLCASSMEGLSTDTQYFGPGTRLTVL.

The chain joins TRBV11-2 to TRBJ2-7, with TRBD2 identical over 8 bases. The CDR3 runs to 16 residues. J gave up 2 bases and V 5 bases, and 11 bases lay outside the gene matches. In germline, CDR1 is SGHAT, CDR2 FQNNGV. The DNA for the CDR3 is TGTGCCAGCAGCCCAAGACGTCTAGCGGGCGCCTACGAGCAGTACTTC. It translates to CASSPRRLAGAYEQYF.

This clone was counted a single time. V and J are TRBV19 and TRBJ2-7; no clear D. The CDR3 is made up of 14 amino acids. Germline loops: CDR1 LNHDA, CDR2 SQIVND (reference sequence). V was clipped by 4 bases and J by 3 bases, with 13 bases between them. The CDR3 DNA reads as TGTGCCAGTAGTACCACAGCTGTCCTCTACGAGCAGTACTTC. As protein: CASSTTAVLYEQYF.